A single T cell receptor (beta chain) is shown here with its context. Its antigen is as yet unknown. The CDR3 is 17 residues long. Germline values: CDR1 MGHDK, CDR2 SYGVNS. The ends lost 3 bases at V and 5 bases at J; junction bases unmatched: 13. The sample originates from a study of OX40 agonist ivuxolimab in advanced cancers. Study-level background: Partial responses occurred in three patients (one hepatocellular carcinoma, two cutaneous melanoma). Notes on the study in general: Some patients without response likewise showed low normalized clonal expansion. Relatively little clonal expansion, among the lowest observed, appeared in partial responders at 0.1-3.0 mg/kg.

Here immunoSEQ multiplex PCR was the method, and the copy in TCRdb shows in-frame clones only, minus some. Among some 58,000 clones listed, around 88% were seen once. The specimen comprised CD4+ or CD8+ T cells sorted from blood, sampled in a trial of the OX40 agonist ivuxolimab. The receptor was derived from an adult with an advanced solid tumor such as melanoma, head and neck, liver or kidney cancer. This chain uses TRBV25-1 with TRBJ2-1; 7 bases line up with TRBD1. The DNA for the CDR3 is TGTGCCAGCAGTGATGAGACTCGGGAACAGGGGCACAATGAGCAGTTCTTC. Residues: CASSDETREQGHNEQFF.